The clone carrying this TCR beta chain was detected only a few times. Antigen unknown. Germline V CDR1 and CDR2: SGHRS, YFSETQ. The CDR3 has 15 residues. With V trimmed by 4 bases and J by 2 bases, 6 bases remained unmatched. The entry originates in a study of blood T cells in healthy people across ages. Sample-barcoded 5' priming and a J-beta primer mix drove a second PCR of roughly 6 to 12 cycles. Each cDNA molecule was tagged by a template-switch adaptor that had 12 random nucleotides. Using its own MiXCR run on the 5' RACE reads, TCRdb lists one record per CDR3 protein. The sample consists of 800,000 to 950,000 distinct CDR3 sequences, about 27% of them appearing once. The authors drew approximately 9 milliliters of peripheral blood from each donor. Overall study findings and caveats: It was the long-lived donors that had more naive CD4+ cells and higher diversity than aged donors.

These data were likewise used in another study, on T cells of mothers and their children.

The material sequenced was blood. This receptor was taken from a woman aged 40 to 50 in good health. The V gene is TRBV5-1, the J gene TRBJ2-1; TRBD1 matches 7 bases. The chain's CDR3 is CASSPTGTAYNEQFF. CDR3 sequence (DNA): TGCGCCAGCAGCCCGACCGGGACAGCCTACAATGAGCAGTTCTTC. The whole variable domain, filled in from reference TRBV5-1 and TRBJ2-1, reads KAGVTQTPRYLIKTRGQQVTLSCSPISGHRSVSWYQQTPGQGLQFLFEYFSETQRNKGNFPGRFSGRQFSNSRSEMNVSTLELGDSALYLCASSPTGTAYNEQFFGPGTRLTVL.